A selection of T cell receptor beta chains follows, all from one sample in a study of blood T cell repertoires in COVID-19. The assay was immunoSEQ multiplex PCR, and TCRdb's table has in-frame clones only and misses some. Among about 81,000 clones listed, 85% to 90% were seen once. The sequenced material came from PBMCs or T cells enriched from blood (not recorded which). The receptors come from a woman aged 45-60 years with acute COVID-19. Both conserved end residues are trimmed from each CDR3.

CDR3aa: ASSQTGSGELF; j_gene: TRBJ2-2; v_gene: TRBV3-1/TRBV3-2
CDR3aa: ASSMDRGSRQPQH; j_gene: TRBJ1-5; v_gene: TRBV19
CDR3aa: ASSLAARLTYEQY; j_gene: TRBJ2-7; v_gene: TRBV7-2
CDR3aa: AWSRGSSYEQY; j_gene: TRBJ2-7; v_gene: TRBV30
CDR3aa: ASSPLPGQGTYEQY; j_gene: TRBJ2-7; v_gene: TRBV18
CDR3aa: ASSWTVMNTEAF; j_gene: TRBJ1-1; v_gene: TRBV7-2
CDR3aa: ASSQDRASPYEQY; j_gene: TRBJ2-7; v_gene: TRBV5-4
CDR3aa: ASSFRTGASNTEAF; j_gene: TRBJ1-1; v_gene: TRBV7-2
CDR3aa: ASSQDQGYQYYEQY; j_gene: TRBJ2-7; v_gene: TRBV4-1
CDR3aa: ASQDNNQPQH; j_gene: TRBJ1-5; v_gene: TRBV7-9
CDR3aa: ASSNRQMSYEQY; j_gene: TRBJ2-7; v_gene: TRBV4-2
CDR3aa: ASSPGRVEETQY; j_gene: TRBJ2-5; v_gene: TRBV18
CDR3aa: ASSLNRDRAGNTIY; j_gene: TRBJ1-3; v_gene: TRBV7-2
CDR3aa: ASSLGQQETQY; j_gene: TRBJ2-5; v_gene: TRBV12-3/TRBV12-4